This T cell receptor (beta chain) was observed in a study of neurological immune-mediated disorders. Study-level findings and limits: The greatest degree of TCR clonal expansion was observed in HTLV-1-associated myelopathy, with the lowest in multiple sclerosis, below that of healthy controls.

The cDNA was generated by 5'RACE with 10-nucleotide random UMIs. TCRdb used MiXCR to reprocess the 5' RACE reads, holding one entry per CDR3 protein. The sample shows tens of thousands of distinct CDR3 sequences, roughly 13% of them seen only once. From germline, CDR1 is MDHEN and CDR2 SYDVKM. The CDR3 is made up of 14 amino acids. The V end lost 7 bases, the J end lost 4 bases, and 14 bases lay between the germline ends. In its sample, this clonotype was seen many times. Its antigen is not identified. Indicated time point: longitudinal time-point 1 (baseline). This clonotype originated in a female donor with HTLV-1-associated myelopathy (HAM/TSP). This chain joins TRBV28 and TRBJ1-5, with D perhaps TRBD1 (6 bases). Sequencing was carried out using PBMCs. The CDR3: CASTAIRGNQPQHF. CDR3 bases: TGTGCCAGCACCGCTATTAGGGGGAATCAGCCCCAGCATTTT. Full variable domain (missing parts from reference TRBV28 and TRBJ1-5): DVKVTQSSRYLVKRTGEKVFLECVQDMDHENMFWYRQDPGLGLRLIYFSYDVKMKEKGDIPEGYSVSREKKERFSLILESASTNQTSMYLCASTAIRGNQPQHFGDGTRLSIL.